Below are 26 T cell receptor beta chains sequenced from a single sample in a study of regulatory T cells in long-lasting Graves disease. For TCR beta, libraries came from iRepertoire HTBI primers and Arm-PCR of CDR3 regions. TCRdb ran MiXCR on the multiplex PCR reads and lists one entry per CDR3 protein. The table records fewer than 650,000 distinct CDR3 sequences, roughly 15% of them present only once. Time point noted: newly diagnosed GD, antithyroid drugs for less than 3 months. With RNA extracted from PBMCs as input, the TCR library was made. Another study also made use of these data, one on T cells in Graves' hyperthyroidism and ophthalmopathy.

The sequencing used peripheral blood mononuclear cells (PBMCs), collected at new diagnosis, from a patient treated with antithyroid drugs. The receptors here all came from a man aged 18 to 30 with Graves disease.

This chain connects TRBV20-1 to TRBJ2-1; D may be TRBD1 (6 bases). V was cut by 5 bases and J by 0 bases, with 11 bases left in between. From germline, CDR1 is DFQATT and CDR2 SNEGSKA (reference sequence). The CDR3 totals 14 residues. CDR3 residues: CSAAQGSSYNEQFF. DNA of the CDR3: TGCAGTGCTGCACAGGGTAGCTCCTACAATGAGCAGTTCTTC.

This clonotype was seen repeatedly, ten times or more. As DNA, the CDR3 is TGTGCCAGCTCACTGGGACCGTCAGGCCAGCCCCAGCATTTT. Protein product: CASSLGPSGQPQHF. V usage is TRBV18 and J usage is TRBJ1-5, with a possible D match to TRBD1 (5 bases). The CDR3 is 14 amino acids. Germline lookup yields CDR1 KGHSH and CDR2 LQKENI. V was cut by 4 bases and J by 7 bases, with 14 bases left in between.

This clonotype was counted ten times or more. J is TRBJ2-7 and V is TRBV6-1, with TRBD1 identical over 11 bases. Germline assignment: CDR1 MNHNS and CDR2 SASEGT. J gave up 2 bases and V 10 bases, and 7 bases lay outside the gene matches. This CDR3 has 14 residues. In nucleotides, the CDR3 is TGTGCCACCACAGTGGGACAGGGGGCCTACGAGCAGTACTTC. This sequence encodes CATTVGQGAYEQYF.

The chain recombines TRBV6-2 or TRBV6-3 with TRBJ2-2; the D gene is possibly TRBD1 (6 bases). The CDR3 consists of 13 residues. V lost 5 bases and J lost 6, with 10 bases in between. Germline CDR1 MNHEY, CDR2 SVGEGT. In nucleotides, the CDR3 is TGTGCCAGCAGTAACAGGGTAGCCGGGGAGCTGTTTTTT. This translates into CASSNRVAGELFF.

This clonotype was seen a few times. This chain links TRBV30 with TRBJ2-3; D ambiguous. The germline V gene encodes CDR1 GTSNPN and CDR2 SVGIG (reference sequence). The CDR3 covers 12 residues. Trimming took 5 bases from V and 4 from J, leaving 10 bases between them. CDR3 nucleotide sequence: TGTGCCTGGTCCCTAATGGCAGATACGCAGTATTTT. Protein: CAWSLMADTQYF. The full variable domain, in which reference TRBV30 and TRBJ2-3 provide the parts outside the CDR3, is SQTIHQWPATLVQPVGSPLSLECTVEGTSNPNLYWYRQAAGRGLQLLFYSVGIGQISSEVPQNLSASRPQDRQFILSSKKLLLSDSGFYLCAWSLMADTQYFGPGTRLTVL.

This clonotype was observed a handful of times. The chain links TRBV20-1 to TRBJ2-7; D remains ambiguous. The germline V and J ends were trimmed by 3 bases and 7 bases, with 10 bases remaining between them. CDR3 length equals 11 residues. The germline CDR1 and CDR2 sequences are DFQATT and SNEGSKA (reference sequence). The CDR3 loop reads CSARSVGEQYF. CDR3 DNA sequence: TGCAGTGCTAGGTCGGTGGGGGAGCAGTACTTC.

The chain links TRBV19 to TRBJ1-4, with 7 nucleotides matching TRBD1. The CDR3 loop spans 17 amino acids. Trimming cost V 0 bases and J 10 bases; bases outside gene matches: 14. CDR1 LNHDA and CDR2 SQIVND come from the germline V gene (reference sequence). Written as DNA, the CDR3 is TGTGCCAGTAGTATAGAAGCCGTCCGGGACAGTGGCGGAAAACTGTTTTTT. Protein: CASSIEAVRDSGGKLFF.

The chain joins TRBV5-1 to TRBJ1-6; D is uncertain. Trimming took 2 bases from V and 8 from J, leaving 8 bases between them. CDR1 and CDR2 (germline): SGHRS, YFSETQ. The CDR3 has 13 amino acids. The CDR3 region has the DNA TGCGCCAGCAGCTTCGCGGAGGATTCACCCCTCCACTTT. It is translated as CASSFAEDSPLHF.

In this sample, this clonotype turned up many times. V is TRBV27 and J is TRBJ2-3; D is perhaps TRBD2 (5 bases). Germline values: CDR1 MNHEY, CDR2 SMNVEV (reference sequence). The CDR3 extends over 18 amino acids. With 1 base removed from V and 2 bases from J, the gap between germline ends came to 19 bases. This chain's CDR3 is CASSLWGEGNPNTDTQYF. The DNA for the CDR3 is TGTGCCAGCAGTTTATGGGGAGAAGGGAATCCTAACACAGATACGCAGTATTTT.

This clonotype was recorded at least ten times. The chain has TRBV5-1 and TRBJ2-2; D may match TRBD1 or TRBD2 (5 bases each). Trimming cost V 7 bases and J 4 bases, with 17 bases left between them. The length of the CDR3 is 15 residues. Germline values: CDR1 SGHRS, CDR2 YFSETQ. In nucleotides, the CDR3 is TGCGCCAGCCAAGCCCCGGGGCGCGGCACCGGGGAGCTGTTTTTT. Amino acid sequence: CASQAPGRGTGELFF.

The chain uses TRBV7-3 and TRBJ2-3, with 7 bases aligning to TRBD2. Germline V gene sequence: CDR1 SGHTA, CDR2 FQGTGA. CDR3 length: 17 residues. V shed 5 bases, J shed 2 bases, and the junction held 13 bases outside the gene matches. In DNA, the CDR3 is TGTGCCAGCAGCATGCCTTGGGAGGGAAAAGACACAGATACGCAGTATTTT. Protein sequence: CASSMPWEGKDTDTQYF.

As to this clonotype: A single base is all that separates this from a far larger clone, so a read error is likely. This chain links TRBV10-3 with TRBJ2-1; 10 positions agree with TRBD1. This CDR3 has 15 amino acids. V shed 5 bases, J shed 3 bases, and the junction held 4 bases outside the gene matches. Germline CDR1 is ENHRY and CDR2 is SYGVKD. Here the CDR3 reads CAISPGTGDYNEQFF. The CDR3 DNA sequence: TGTGCCATCAGTCCCGGGACAGGGGACTACAATGAGCAGTTCTTC.

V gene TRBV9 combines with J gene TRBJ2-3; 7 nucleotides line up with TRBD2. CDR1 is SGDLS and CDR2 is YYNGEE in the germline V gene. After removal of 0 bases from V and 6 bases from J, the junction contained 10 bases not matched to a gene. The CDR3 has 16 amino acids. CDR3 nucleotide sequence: TGTGCCAGCAGCGTAGAGGCGGGAGACCCCCCGGATACGCAGTATTTT. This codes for CASSVEAGDPPDTQYF.

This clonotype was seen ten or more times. CDR3 in DNA: TGTGCCAGCAGTTTATCGGGGGGCGAATCGTTCTTGCCCCAGCATTTT. Protein product: CASSLSGGESFLPQHF. J is TRBJ1-5 and V is TRBV27, with a weak D call TRBD1 (6 bases). Germline CDR1 reads MNHEY; CDR2 reads SMNVEV (reference sequence). This CDR3 spans 16 amino acids. V was trimmed by 0 bases and J by 9 bases, leaving 18 bases between them.

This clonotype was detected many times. The CDR3 DNA sequence: TGTGCCAGCAGTTTTCCCCGCCTGGAAGGGACTAGCGGAATTCGCTACGAGCAGTACTTC. Its protein product is CASSFPRLEGTSGIRYEQYF. The V call is TRBV28, the J call TRBJ2-7; TRBD2 matches 11 bases. V dropped 3 bases and J dropped 3; count of bases not matched to a gene: 19. CDR1 MDHEN and CDR2 SYDVKM come from the germline V gene. CDR3 size: 20 residues.

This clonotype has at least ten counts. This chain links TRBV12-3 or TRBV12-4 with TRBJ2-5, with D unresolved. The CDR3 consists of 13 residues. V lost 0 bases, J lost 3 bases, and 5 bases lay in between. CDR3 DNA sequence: TGTGCCAGCAGTTTAGCGAGGAAAGAGACCCAGTACTTC. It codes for CASSLARKETQYF.

The CDR3 loop reads CSAHEGGTGELFF. As DNA, the CDR3 is TGCAGTGCTCATGAGGGGGGTACCGGGGAGCTGTTTTTT. The gene calls are TRBV20-1 and TRBJ2-2, with D perhaps being TRBD1 or TRBD2 (6 bases each). Germline lookup yields CDR1 DFQATT and CDR2 SNEGSKA (reference sequence). V was pared by 5 bases and J by 5 bases, with 12 bases between. The CDR3 spans 13 residues.

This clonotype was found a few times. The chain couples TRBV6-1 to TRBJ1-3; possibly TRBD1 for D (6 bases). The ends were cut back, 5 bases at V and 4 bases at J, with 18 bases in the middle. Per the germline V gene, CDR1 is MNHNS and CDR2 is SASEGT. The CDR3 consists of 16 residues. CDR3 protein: CASSRFPGAAGNTIYF. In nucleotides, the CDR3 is TGTGCCAGCAGTCGTTTCCCGGGGGCTGCCGGAAACACCATATATTTT.

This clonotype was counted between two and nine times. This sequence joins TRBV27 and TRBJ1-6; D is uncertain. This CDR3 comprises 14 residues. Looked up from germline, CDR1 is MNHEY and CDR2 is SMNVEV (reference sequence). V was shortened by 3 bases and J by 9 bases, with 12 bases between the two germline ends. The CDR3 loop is CASSFVGVRSPLHF. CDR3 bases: TGTGCCAGCAGTTTTGTCGGGGTGCGTTCACCCCTCCACTTT.

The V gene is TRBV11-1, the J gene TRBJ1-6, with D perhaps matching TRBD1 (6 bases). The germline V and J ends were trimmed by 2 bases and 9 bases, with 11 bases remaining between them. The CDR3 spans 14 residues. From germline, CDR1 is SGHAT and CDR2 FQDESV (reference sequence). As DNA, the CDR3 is TGTGCCAGCAGCTTACAGGGGAGACTTTCACCCCTCCACTTT. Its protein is CASSLQGRLSPLHF.

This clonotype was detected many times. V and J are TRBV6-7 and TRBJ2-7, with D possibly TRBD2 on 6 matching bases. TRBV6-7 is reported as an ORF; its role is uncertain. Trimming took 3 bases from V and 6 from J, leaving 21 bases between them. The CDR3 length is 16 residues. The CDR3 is CASSYKNRREEVEQYF. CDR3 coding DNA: TGTGCCAGCAGTTATAAAAACCGAAGGGAGGAGGTCGAGCAGTACTTC.

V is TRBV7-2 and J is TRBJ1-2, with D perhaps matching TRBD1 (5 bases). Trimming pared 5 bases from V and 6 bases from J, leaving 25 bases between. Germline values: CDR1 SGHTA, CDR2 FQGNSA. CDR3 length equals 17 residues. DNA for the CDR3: TGTGCCAGCAGCCCGGCTCCGGGACGGGAAACCTTAAATGGCTACACCTTC. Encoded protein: CASSPAPGRETLNGYTF.

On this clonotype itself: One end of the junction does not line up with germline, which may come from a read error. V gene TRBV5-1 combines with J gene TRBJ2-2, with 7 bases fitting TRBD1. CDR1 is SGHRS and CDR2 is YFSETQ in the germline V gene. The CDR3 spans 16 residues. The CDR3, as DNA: TGCGCCAGCAGCGCGAGTGGGACAGCTCCGACCGGAGAGCTGTTTTTT. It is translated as CASSASGTAPTGELFF.

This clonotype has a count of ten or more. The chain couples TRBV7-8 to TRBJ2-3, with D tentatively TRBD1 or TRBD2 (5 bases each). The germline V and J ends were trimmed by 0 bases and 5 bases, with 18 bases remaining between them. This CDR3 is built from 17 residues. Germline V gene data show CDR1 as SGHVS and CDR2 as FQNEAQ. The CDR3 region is CASSLAYRPRGEDTQYF. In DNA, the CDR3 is TGTGCCAGCAGCTTAGCATATAGGCCCCGGGGCGAAGATACGCAGTATTTT.

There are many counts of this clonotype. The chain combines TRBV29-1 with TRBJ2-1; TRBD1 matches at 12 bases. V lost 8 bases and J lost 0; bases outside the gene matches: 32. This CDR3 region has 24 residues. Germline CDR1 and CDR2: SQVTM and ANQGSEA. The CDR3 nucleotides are TGCAGCTACCCGGGGACAGGGGGCGCAAAGTCGGCAGCGGGAGGGCACAGCTCCTACAATGAGCAGTTCTTC. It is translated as CSYPGTGGAKSAAGGHSSYNEQFF.

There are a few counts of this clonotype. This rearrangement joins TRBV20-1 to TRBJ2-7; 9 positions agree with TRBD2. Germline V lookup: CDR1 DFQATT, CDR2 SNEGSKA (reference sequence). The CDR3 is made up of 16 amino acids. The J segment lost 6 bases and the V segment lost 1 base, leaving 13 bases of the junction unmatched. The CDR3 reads CSARGAGREGVSEQYF. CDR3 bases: TGCAGTGCTAGAGGTGCGGGGCGGGAGGGAGTATCCGAGCAGTACTTC.